This T cell receptor (beta chain) was sequenced for a study of cytomegalovirus exposure and HLA in healthy donors. In germline, CDR1 is SGDLS, CDR2 YYNGEE. Trimming took 4 bases from V and 3 from J, leaving 15 bases between them. The CDR3 sequence is 15 residues long. Repertoires were generated with immunoSEQ multiplex PCR, while TCRdb's copy carries only in-frame clones and drops some. The data contain 100,000 to 150,000 clones, around nine tenths of them seen just once; the ten biggest clones take up more than 1.5%. The J gene is TRBJ2-3, the V gene TRBV9, with D possibly TRBD2 on 5 matching bases. Sequences were obtained from PBMCs. This clonotype was sampled from a woman younger than 35 in good health and CMV-seronegative. CDR3 coding DNA: TGTGCCAGCAGCTTAATCCTAGCCGGAACAGATACGCAGTATTTT. Amino acids: CASSLILAGTDTQYF.